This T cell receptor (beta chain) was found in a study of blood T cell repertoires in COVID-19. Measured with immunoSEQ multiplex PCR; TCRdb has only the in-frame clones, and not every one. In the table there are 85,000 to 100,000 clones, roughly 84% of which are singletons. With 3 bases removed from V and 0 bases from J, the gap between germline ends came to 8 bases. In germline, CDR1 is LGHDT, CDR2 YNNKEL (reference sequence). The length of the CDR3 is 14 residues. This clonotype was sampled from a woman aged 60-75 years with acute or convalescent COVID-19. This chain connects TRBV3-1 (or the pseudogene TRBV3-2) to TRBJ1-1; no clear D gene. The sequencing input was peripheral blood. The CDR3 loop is CASSQAQMNTEAFF. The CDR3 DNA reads TGTGCCAGCAGCCAGGCCCAAATGAACACTGAAGCTTTCTTT.